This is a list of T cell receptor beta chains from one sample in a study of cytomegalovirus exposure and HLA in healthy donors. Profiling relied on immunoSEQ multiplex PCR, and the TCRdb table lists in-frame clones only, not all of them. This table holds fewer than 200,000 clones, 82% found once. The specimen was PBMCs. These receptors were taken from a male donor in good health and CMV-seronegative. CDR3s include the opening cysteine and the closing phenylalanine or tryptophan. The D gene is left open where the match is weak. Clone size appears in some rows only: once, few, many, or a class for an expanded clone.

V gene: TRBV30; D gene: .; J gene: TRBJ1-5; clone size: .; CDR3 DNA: TGTGCCTGGAGACCCCATGCAGCGGGCAATCAGCCCCAGCATTTT; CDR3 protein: CAWRPHAAGNQPQHF
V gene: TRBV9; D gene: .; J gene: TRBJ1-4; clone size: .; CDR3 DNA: TGTGCCAGCAGCGTAGAAGGGGCAACTAATGAAAAACTGTTTTTT; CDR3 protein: CASSVEGATNEKLFF
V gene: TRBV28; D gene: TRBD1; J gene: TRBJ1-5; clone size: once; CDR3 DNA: TGTGCCAGCAGTTTAGACAGGGGACCGAATGGGGAGCCCCAGCATTTT; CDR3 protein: CASSLDRGPNGEPQHF
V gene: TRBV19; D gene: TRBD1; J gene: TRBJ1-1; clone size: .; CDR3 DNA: TGTGCCAGTAGTATGGCAGGGGGCATTGAAGCTTTCTTT; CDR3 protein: CASSMAGGIEAFF
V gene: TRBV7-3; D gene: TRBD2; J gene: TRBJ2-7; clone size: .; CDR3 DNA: TGTGCCAGCAGCGTACTAGCGGGAGTGGAAGAGCAGTACTTC; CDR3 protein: CASSVLAGVEEQYF
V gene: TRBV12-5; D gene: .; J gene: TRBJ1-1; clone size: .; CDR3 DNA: TGTGCTAGTGGTTTTGACAGTCGGGGGGTCTTT; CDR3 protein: CASGFDSRGVF
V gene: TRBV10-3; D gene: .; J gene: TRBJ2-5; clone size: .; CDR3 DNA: TGTGCCACCTGCGGGGGCCGACAGGCACGAGAGACCCAGTACTTC; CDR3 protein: CATCGGRQARETQYF
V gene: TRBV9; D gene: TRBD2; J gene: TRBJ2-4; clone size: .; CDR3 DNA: TGTGCCAGCAGCCCAAAAGCGGGGGGGCCCAAAAACATTCAGTACTTC; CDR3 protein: CASSPKAGGPKNIQYF
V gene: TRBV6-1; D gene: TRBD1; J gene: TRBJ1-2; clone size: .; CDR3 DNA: TGTGCCAGCAGTGGAGACAGGGCCTATGGCTACACCTTC; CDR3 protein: CASSGDRAYGYTF
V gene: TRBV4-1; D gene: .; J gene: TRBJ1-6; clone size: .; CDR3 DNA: TGCGCCAGCAGCCAAGAGAGGGGGAGCTCCTATAATTCACCCCTCCACTTT; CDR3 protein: CASSQERGSSYNSPLHF
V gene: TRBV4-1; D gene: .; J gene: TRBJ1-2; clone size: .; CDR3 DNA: TGCGCCAGCAGCCACCCGCAGGGCGACTATGGCTACACCTTC; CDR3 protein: CASSHPQGDYGYTF
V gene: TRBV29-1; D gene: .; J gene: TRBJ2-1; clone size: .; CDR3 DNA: TGCAGCGTTGGGCGGGATGAGCAGTTCTTC; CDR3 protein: CSVGRDEQFF
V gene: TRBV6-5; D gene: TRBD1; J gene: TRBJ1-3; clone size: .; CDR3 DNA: TGTGCCAGCAGAAAGGGACAGGAAAACACCATATATTTT; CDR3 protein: CASRKGQENTIYF
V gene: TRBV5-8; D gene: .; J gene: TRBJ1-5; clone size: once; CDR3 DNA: TGTGCCAGCAGCCCAACCGCACAGAGAAATCAGCCCCAGCATTTT; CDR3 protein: CASSPTAQRNQPQHF
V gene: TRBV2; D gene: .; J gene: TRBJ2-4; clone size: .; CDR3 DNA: TGTGCCAGCATGTCTCGGGTCGCCAAAAACATTCAGTACTTC; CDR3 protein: CASMSRVAKNIQYF
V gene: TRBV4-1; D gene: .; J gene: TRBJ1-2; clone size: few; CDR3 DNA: TGCGCCAGCAGCCAAGACCCGACAGCCTACTATGGCTACACCTTC; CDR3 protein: CASSQDPTAYYGYTF
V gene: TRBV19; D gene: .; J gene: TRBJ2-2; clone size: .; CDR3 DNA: TGTGCCAGTAGGACACCGAACACCGGGGAGCTGTTTTTT; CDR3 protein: CASRTPNTGELFF
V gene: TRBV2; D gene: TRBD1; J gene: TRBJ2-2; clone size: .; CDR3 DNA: TGTGCCAGCAGCGCGGACAGGGGGATGAACACCGGGGAGCTGTTTTTT; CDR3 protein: CASSADRGMNTGELFF
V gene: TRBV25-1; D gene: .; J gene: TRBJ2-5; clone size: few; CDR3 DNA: TGTGCCAGTGGGAGGGAGACCCAGTACTTC; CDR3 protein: CASGRETQYF
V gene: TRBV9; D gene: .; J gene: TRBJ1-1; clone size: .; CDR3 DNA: TGTGCCAGCAGCGTATTACAGGGTGTACCTGAAGCTTTCTTT; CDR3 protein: CASSVLQGVPEAFF
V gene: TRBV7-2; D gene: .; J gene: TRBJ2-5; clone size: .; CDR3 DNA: TGTGCCAGCAGCAAGATCCGGGACCAAGAGACCCAGTACTTC; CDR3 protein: CASSKIRDQETQYF
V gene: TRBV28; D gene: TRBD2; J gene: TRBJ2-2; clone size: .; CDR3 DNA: TGTGCCAGCAGTTCCTCCTCAGCGGGAGGAACCGGGGAGCTGTTTTTT; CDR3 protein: CASSSSSAGGTGELFF
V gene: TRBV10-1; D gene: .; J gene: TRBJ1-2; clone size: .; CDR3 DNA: TGCGCCAGCCGGGGGGGCCGGCGCTATAACTATGGCTACACCTTC; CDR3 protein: CASRGGRRYNYGYTF
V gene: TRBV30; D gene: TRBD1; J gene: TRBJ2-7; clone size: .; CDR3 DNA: TGTGCCTGGTCCGGGACAGGTCTTTACGAGCAGTACTTC; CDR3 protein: CAWSGTGLYEQYF
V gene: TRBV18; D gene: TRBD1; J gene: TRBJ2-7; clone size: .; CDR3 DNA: TGTGCCAGCTCACTTTTCGGGACAGGGGGCACCTACGAGCAGTACTTC; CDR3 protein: CASSLFGTGGTYEQYF
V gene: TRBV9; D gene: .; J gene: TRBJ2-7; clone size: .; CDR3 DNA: TGTGCCAGCAGCGTATCGCAGGGCGACGAGCAGTACTTC; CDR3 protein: CASSVSQGDEQYF
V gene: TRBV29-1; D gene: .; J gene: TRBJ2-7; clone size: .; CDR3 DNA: TGCAGCGTTGAGCGGGATGCCTCCTACGAGCAGTACTTC; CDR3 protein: CSVERDASYEQYF
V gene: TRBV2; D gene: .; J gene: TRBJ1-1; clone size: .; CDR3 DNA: TGTGCCAGCAGTGAAGCCCTTCTCGGGGGGAACACTGAAGCTTTCTTT; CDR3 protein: CASSEALLGGNTEAFF